This T cell receptor (beta chain) was found in a study of OX40 agonist ivuxolimab in advanced cancers. Study-wide context: Past anti-PD-1, anti-PD-L1 or anti-CTLA-4 therapy was accepted, and approximately 40% had received some. Study-level findings and limits: Dose levels from 0.1 to 3.0 mg/kg saw CD4+ and CD8+ blood T cells expand clonally by week 6.

The length of the CDR3 is 17 residues. Baseline, cycle 4 day 1, and cycle 7 day 1 were the blood sampling points. A note on this clone: Its antigen is still unknown.

Using immunoSEQ multiplex PCR, the repertoire was profiled, and TCRdb retains in-frame clones only, with some absent. This table has about 81,000 clones, 88% appearing once. This chain links TRBV21-1 with TRBJ1-1; the table's D call TRBD1 went unverified against the DNA. TRBV21-1 constitutes a pseudogene. Specimen: CD4+ or CD8+ T cells sorted from blood, collected in a trial of the OX40 agonist ivuxolimab. The clonotype was recovered from an adult with an advanced solid tumor such as melanoma, head and neck, liver or kidney cancer. CDR3 sequence reads: CASSNRSLGQGGTEAFF. The CDR3 DNA reads TGTGCCAGCAGCAACCGCAGCCTCGGACAGGGCGGCACTGAAGCTTTCTTT.